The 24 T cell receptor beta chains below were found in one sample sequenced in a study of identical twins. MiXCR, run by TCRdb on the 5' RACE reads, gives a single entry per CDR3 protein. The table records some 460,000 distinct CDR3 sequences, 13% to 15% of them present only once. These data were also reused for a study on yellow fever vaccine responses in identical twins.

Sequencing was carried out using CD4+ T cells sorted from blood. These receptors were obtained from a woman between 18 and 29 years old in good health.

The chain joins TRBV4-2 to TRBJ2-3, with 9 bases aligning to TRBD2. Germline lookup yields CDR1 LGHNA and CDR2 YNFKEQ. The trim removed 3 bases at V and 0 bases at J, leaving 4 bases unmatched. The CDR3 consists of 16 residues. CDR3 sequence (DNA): TGTGCCAGCAGCCAGAGACTAGCGGAGAGCACAGATACGCAGTATTTT. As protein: CASSQRLAESTDTQYF.

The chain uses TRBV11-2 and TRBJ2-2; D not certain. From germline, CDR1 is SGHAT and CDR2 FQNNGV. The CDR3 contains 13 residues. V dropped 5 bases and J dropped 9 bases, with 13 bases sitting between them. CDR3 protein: CASSPGLVRELFF. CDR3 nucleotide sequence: TGTGCCAGCAGCCCTGGTCTGGTTCGGGAGCTGTTTTTT.

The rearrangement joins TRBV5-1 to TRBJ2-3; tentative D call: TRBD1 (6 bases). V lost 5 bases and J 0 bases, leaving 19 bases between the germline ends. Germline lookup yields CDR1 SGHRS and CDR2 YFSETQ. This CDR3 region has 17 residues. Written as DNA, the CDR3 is TGCGCCAGCAGTCCGTCCCCCGGGACAACTAGCACAGATACGCAGTATTTT. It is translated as CASSPSPGTTSTDTQYF.

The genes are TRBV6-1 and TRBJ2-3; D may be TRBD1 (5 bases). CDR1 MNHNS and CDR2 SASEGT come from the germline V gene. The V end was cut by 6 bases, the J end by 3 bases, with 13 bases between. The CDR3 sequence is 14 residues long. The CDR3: CASSRWTTTDTQYF. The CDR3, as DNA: TGTGCCAGCAGCCGCTGGACAACTACAGATACGCAGTATTTT.

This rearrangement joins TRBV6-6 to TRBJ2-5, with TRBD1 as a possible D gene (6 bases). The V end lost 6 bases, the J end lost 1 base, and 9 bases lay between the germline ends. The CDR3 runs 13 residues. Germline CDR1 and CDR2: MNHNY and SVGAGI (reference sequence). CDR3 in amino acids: CASRRGIQETQYF. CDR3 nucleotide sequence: TGTGCCAGCAGGAGGGGGATCCAAGAGACCCAGTACTTC.

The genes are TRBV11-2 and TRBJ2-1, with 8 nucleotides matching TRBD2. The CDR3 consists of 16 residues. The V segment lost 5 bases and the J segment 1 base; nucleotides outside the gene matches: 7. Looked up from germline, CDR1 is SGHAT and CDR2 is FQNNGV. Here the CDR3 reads CASSHIGGGSYNEQFF. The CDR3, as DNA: TGTGCCAGCAGCCACATCGGCGGGGGGTCCTACAATGAGCAGTTCTTC.

The CDR3 is CASSLGLTGNTIYF. The CDR3 coding sequence is TGTGCCAGCAGCTTAGGGCTTACTGGAAACACCATATATTTT. The rearrangement uses TRBV7-8 and TRBJ1-3; D call uncertain. CDR1 is SGHVS and CDR2 is FQNEAQ in the germline V gene. CDR3 length: 14 amino acids. V lost 1 base, J lost 2 bases, and 6 bases lay in between.

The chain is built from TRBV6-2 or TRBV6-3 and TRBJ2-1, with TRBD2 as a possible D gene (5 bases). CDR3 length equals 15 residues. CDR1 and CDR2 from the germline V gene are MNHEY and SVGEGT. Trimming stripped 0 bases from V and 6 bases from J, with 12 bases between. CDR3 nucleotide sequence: TGTGCCAGCAGTTACTCCCGCGGACTTTCCAATGAGCAGTTCTTC. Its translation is CASSYSRGLSNEQFF.

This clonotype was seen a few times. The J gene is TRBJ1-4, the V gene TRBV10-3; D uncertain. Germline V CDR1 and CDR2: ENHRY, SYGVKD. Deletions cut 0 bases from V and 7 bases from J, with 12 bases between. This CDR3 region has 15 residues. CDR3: CAISESTALGEKLFF. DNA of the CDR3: TGTGCCATCAGTGAGTCGACGGCACTGGGTGAAAAACTGTTTTTT.

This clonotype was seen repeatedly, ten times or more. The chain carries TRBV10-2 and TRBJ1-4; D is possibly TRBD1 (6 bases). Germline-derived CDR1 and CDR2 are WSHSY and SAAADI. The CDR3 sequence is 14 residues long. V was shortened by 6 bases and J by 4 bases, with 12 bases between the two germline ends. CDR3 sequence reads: CASSLQGYNEKLFF. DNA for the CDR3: TGCGCCAGCAGCCTCCAGGGGTATAATGAAAAACTGTTTTTT.

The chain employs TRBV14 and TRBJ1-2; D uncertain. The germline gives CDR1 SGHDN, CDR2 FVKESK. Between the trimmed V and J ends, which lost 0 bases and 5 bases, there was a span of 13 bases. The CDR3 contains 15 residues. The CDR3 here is CASSQDPTATYGYTF. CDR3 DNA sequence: TGTGCCAGCAGCCAAGACCCCACGGCCACATATGGCTACACCTTC.

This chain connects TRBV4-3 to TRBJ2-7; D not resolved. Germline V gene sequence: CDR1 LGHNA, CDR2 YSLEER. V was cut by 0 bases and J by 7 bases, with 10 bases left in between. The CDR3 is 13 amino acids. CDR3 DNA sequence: TGCGCCAGCAGCCAAGAATTTTGGGCGGAGCAGTACTTC. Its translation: CASSQEFWAEQYF.

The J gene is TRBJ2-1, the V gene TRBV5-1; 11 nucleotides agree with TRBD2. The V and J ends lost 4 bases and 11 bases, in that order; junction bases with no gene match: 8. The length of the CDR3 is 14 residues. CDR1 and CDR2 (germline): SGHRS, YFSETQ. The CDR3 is CASSPGTSGDKQFF. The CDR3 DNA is TGCGCCAGCAGCCCCGGGACTAGCGGAGATAAGCAGTTCTTC.

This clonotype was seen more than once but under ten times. CDR3: CAIRSGGPGDTQYF. The CDR3 region has the DNA TGTGCCATCAGGAGCGGGGGGCCCGGAGATACGCAGTATTTT. This rearrangement joins TRBV10-3 to TRBJ2-3, with 9 bases aligning to TRBD2. Germline trimming cut 6 bases from V and 5 bases from J; bases unmatched to any gene: 6. The CDR3 covers 14 residues. Germline V CDR1 and CDR2: ENHRY, SYGVKD.

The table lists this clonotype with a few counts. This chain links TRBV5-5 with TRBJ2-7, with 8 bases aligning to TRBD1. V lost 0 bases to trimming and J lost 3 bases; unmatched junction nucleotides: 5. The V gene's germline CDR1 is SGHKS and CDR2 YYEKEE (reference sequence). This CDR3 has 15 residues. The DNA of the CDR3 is TGTGCCAGCAGCTTGGGCCGGGACAGGTTCTACGAGCAGTACTTC. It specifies CASSLGRDRFYEQYF.

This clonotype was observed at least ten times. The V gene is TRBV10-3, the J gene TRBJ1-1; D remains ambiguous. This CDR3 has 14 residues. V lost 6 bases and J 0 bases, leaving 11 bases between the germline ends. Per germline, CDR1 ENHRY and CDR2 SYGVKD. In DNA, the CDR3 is TGTGCCATCAGCGCCTGGCTGATGAACACTGAAGCTTTCTTT. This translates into CAISAWLMNTEAFF.

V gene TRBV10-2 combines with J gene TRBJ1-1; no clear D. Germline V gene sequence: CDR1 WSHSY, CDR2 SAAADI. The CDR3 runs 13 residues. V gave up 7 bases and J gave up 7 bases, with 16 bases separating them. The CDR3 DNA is TGCGCCAGCACCCAAGGAGAGATAAGTGAAGCTTTCTTT. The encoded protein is CASTQGEISEAFF.

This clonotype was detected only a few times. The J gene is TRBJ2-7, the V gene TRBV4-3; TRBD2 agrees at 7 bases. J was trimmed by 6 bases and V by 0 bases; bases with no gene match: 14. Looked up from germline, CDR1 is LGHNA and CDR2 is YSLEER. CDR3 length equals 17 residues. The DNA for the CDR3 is TGCGCCAGCAGCCAAGAAGGTCTGACTAGCCCTCTTTGCGAGCAGTACTTC. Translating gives CASSQEGLTSPLCEQYF.

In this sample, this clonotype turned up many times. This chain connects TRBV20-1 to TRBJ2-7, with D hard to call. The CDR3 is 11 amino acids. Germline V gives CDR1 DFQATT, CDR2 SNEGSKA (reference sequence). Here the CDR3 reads CSGWADYEQYF. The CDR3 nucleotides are TGCAGCGGGTGGGCGGACTACGAGCAGTACTTC.

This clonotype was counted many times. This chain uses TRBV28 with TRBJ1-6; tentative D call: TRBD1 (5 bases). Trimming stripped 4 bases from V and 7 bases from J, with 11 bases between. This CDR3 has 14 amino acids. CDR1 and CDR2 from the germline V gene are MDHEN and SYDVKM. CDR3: CASSSPGSNSPLHF. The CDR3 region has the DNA TGTGCCAGCAGTTCTCCAGGGTCGAATTCACCCCTCCACTTT.

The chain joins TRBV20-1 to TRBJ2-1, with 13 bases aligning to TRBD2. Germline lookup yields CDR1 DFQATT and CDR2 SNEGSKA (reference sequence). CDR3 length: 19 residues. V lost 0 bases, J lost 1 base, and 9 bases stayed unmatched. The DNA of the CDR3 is TGCAGTGCTAGAGATGTATACGGGACTAGCGGGGCATCCTACAATGAGCAGTTCTTC. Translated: CSARDVYGTSGASYNEQFF.

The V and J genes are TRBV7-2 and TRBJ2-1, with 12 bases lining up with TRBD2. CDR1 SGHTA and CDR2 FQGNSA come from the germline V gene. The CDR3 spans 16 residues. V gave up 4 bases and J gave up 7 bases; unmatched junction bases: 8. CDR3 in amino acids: CASSYYLAGGLNEQFF. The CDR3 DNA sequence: TGTGCCAGCAGCTATTACCTAGCGGGGGGGCTTAATGAGCAGTTCTTC.

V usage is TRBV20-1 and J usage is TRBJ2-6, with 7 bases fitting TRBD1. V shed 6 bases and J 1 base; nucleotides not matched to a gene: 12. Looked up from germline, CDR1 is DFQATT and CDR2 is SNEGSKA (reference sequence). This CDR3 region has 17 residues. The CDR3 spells CSATKTGTTSGANVLTF. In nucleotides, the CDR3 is TGCAGTGCAACTAAGACAGGGACCACATCTGGGGCCAACGTCCTGACTTTC.

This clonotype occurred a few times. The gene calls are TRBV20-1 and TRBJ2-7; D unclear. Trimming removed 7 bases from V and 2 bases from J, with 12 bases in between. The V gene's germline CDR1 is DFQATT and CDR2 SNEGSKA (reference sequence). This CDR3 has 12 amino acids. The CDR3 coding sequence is TGCAGTGGTGGCCAGGATACCTACGAGCAGTACTTC. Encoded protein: CSGGQDTYEQYF.